A few counts support the clone carrying this T cell receptor beta chain. Its target is not known. PBMCs were isolated at a quantity of at least 6 million per sample. Sample-barcoded 5' priming and a J-beta primer mix drove a second PCR of 7 to 11 cycles. All cDNA molecules were each tagged by a template-switch adaptor with 12 random nucleotides. TCRdb fed the 5' RACE reads into MiXCR, producing one record per CDR3 protein. Of 700,000 or so distinct CDR3 sequences in the sample, 40% to 45% were seen once. This sample stems from a study of blood T cells in healthy people across ages. The wider study: Capture via template switching afforded approximately one barcoded beta molecule per two T cells. Study findings and constraints: Age showed a roughly linear inverse relationship with TCR beta diversity per million T cells.

The V gene lost 4 bases and the J gene lost 8 bases, with 14 bases spanning the gap. This CDR3 has 13 residues. Germline V gene data show CDR1 as LGHNA and CDR2 as YSLEER. The chain couples TRBV4-3 to TRBJ1-2; D is undetermined. Specimen: blood. The clonotype comes from a man at least 80 years old in good health. CDR3 amino acids: CASSRTDFNGYTF. DNA of the CDR3: TGCGCCAGCAGCCGCACGGACTTCAACGGCTACACCTTC.